One sample yielded the 6 T cell receptor beta chains listed below, sequenced in a study of immune characterization of retroperitoneal liposarcoma. TCRdb reprocessed the PCR reads via MiXCR and lists one record per CDR3 protein. This sample has about 1,400 distinct CDR3 sequences, with about half found just once. Material for sequencing was tumor tissue. The receptors come from a female donor with retroperitoneal liposarcoma.

This clonotype is categorized as large (0.1 to 1%). V is TRBV6-1 and J is TRBJ2-1; tentatively, D is TRBD1 or TRBD2 (5 bases each). Germline CDR1 and CDR2: MNHNS and SASEGT. CDR3 size: 11 residues. The V end lost 8 bases, the J end lost 7 bases, and 9 bases lay between the germline ends. The CDR3 DNA reads as TGTGCCAGCTCGTGGGGGAATGAGCAGTTCTTC. This gives the protein CASSWGNEQFF.

This rearrangement joins TRBV27 to TRBJ2-7, with D perhaps TRBD2 (6 bases). The ends were cut back, 6 bases at V and 0 bases at J, with 12 bases in the middle. This CDR3 contains 14 residues. Looked up from germline, CDR1 is MNHEY and CDR2 is SMNVEV (reference sequence). Here the CDR3 DNA reads TGTGCCAGCAGGGGACTGGGGATCTCCTACGAGCAGTACTTC. Translation gives CASRGLGISYEQYF.

This clonotype was picked up a small number of times. The chain employs TRBV6-5 and TRBJ2-2; D gene ambiguous. CDR3 length: 16 amino acids. CDR1 is MNHEY and CDR2 is SVGAGI in the germline V gene. The V end was cut by 0 bases, the J end by 1 base, with 9 bases between. CDR3 protein: CASSYSPTLNTGELFF. In DNA, the CDR3 is TGTGCCAGCAGTTACTCACCGACTCTGAACACCGGGGAGCTGTTTTTT.

The chain combines TRBV7-6 with TRBJ2-1; 13 positions agree with TRBD2. J was trimmed by 10 bases and V by 5 bases; bases with no gene match: 14. The CDR3 runs 17 residues. The V gene's germline CDR1 is SGHVS and CDR2 FNYEAQ. The CDR3 region is CASSTTSGGSMSYEQFF. The CDR3 coding sequence is TGTGCCAGCAGCACGACTAGCGGGGGGTCCATGTCCTACGAGCAGTTCTTC.

Sample share makes this clonotype large (0.1 to 1%). CDR3 in amino acids: CASRNPGLHNEEFF. The CDR3 DNA reads as TGTGCCAGCAGAAACCCGGGACTACACAACGAAGAGTTCTTC. The chain couples TRBV6-1 to TRBJ2-1, with 7 bases lining up with TRBD2. CDR1 is MNHNS, CDR2 SASEGT, per germline. V was clipped by 6 bases and J by 14 bases; unmatched bases: 16. The CDR3 has 14 residues.

The chain combines TRBV6-1 with TRBJ2-2, with 10 bases that match TRBD2. The V segment lost 7 bases and the J segment 9 bases; nucleotides outside the gene matches: 14. Germline V gene lookup returns CDR1 MNHNS and CDR2 SASEGT. The length of the CDR3 is 16 residues. CDR3 sequence (DNA): TGTGCCAGCAAGCCTTATGGGGCTAGCGGGAGACGGGAGCTGTTTTTT. Translating it yields CASKPYGASGRRELFF.